The source of this T cell receptor (beta chain) is a study of glioma-infiltrating T cells. The iRepertoire nested amplicon-rescue multiplex PCR amplified TCR alpha and beta CDR3s from RNA. Each CDR3 protein gets one entry after TCRdb re-called the multiplex PCR reads with MiXCR. Among about 89,000 distinct CDR3 sequences listed, about 25% were seen once. This receptor was obtained from a human donor with low-grade glioma or glioblastoma, undergoing nonglioma brain surgery, or in good health (not recorded which). Input material: glioma tissue, nonneoplastic brain tissue, or PBMCs (not recorded which).

CDR3 sequence (DNA): TGTGCCAGCAGCTACGACAGCTATGAGCAGTTCTTC. Amino acid sequence: CASSYDSYEQFF. The chain joins TRBV27 to TRBJ2-1; weak D call: TRBD1 (5 bases). V lost 6 bases, J lost 8 bases, and 11 bases lay in between. The CDR3 is made up of 12 amino acids. Germline V CDR1 and CDR2: MNHEY, SMNVEV (reference sequence).